This TCR beta chain was sequenced in a study of response to subunit inactivated influenza vaccine. Study results and caveats: After each seasonal influenza vaccination, few new T cells are recruited, the authors suggested.

This clonotype was recorded at least ten times. Its specificity is not known. Via MiXCR, TCRdb re-called the RT-PCR reads, giving one row per CDR3 protein. The sample shows roughly 500,000 distinct CDR3 sequences, 16% of them seen only once. V was cut by 4 bases and J by 0 bases, with 7 bases left in between. The germline V gene encodes CDR1 SGHRS and CDR2 YFSETQ. The CDR3 is 14 amino acids. The TCR sequence derives from a man aged 50 to 75 who received an inactivated influenza vaccine. The chain uses TRBV5-1 and TRBJ2-2; D call uncertain. Sequencing was performed on CD4+ T cells sorted from PBMCs, taken 23 to 25 months after vaccination. The CDR3 DNA is TGCGCCAGCAGCCCGGGCGCGAACACCGGGGAGCTGTTTTTT. It yields the protein CASSPGANTGELFF.